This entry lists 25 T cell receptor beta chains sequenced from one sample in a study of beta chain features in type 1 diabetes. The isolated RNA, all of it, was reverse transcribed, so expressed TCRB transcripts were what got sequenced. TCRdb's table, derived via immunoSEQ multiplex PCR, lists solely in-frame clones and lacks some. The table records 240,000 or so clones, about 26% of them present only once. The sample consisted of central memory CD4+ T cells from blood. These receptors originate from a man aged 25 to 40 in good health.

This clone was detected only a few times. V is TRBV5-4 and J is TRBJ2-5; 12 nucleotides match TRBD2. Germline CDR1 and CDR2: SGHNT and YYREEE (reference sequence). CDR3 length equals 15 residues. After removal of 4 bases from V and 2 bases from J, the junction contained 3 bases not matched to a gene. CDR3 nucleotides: TGTGCCAGCAGCCTAGCGGGAGGGATTCAAGAGACCCAGTACTTC. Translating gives CASSLAGGIQETQYF.

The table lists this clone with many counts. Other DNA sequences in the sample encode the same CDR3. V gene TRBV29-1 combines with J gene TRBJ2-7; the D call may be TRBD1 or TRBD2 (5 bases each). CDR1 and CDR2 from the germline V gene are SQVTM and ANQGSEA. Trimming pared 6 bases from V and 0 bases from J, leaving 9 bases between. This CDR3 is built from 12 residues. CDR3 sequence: CSVGDGSYEQYF. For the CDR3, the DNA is TGCAGCGTGGGGGACGGCTCCTACGAGCAGTACTTC.

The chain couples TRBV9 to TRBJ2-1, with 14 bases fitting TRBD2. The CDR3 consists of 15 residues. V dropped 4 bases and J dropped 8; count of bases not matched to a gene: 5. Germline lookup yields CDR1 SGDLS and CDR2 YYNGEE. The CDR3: CASSPRTSGGYEQFF. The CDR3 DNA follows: TGTGCCAGCAGCCCTCGGACTAGCGGGGGGTATGAGCAGTTCTTC. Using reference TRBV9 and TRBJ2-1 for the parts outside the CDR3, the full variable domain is DSGVTQTPKHLITATGQRVTLRCSPRSGDLSVYWYQQSLDQGLQFLIQYYNGEERAKGNILERFSAQQFPDLHSELNLSSLELGDSALYFCASSPRTSGGYEQFFGPGTRLTVL.

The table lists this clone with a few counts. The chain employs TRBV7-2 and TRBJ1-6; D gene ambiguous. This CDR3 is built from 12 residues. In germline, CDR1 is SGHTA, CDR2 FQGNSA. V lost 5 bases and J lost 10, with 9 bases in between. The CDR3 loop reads CASSPRVSPLHF. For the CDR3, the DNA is TGTGCCAGCAGCCCTCGGGTCTCACCCCTCCACTTT.

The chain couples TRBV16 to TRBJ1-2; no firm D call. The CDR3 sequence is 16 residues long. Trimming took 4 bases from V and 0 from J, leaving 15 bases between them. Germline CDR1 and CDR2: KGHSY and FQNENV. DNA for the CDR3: TGTGCCAGCAGCCCTGCGGGAGGCCGATCTAACTATGGCTACACCTTC. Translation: CASSPAGGRSNYGYTF.

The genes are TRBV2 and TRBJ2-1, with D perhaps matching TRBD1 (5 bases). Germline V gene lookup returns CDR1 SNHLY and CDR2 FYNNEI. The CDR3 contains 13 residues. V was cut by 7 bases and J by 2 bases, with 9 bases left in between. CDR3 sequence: CASKAGTYNEQFF. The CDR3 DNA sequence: TGTGCCAGCAAGGCAGGGACCTACAATGAGCAGTTCTTC. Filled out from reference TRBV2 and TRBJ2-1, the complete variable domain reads EPEVTQTPSHQVTQMGQEVILRCVPISNHLYFYWYRQILGQKVEFLVSFYNNEISEKSEIFDDQFSVERPDGSNFTLKIRSTKLEDSAMYFCASKAGTYNEQFFGPGTRLTVL.

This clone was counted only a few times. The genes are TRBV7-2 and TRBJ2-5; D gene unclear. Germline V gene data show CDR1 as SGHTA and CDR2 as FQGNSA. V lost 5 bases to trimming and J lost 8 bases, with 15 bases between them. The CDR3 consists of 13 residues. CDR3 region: CASSVSQLGTQYF. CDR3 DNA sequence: TGTGCCAGCAGCGTGAGCCAGCTCGGAACCCAGTACTTC.

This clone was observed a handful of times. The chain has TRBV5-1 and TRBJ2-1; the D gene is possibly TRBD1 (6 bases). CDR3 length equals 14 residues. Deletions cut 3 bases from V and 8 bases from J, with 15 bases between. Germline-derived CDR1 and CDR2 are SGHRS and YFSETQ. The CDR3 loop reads CASSSGQLSDEQFF. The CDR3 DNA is TGCGCCAGCAGCTCCGGACAGTTGAGCGATGAGCAGTTCTTC. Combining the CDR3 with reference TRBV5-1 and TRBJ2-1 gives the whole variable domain KAGVTQTPRYLIKTRGQQVTLSCSPISGHRSVSWYQQTPGQGLQFLFEYFSETQRNKGNFPGRFSGRQFSNSRSEMNVSTLELGDSALYLCASSSGQLSDEQFFGPGTRLTVL.

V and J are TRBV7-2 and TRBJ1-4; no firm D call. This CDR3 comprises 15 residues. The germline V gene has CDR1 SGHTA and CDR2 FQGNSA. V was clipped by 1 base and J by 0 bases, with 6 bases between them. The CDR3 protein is CASSLEGPTNEKLFF. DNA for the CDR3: TGTGCCAGCAGCTTAGAGGGTCCAACTAATGAAAAACTGTTTTTT.

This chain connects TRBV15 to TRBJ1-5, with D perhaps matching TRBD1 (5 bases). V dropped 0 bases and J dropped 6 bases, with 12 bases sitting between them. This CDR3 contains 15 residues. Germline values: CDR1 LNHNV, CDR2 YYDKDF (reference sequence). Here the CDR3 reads CATSRDRGYGQPQHF. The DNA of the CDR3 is TGTGCCACCAGCAGAGATCGGGGGTACGGTCAGCCCCAGCATTTT.

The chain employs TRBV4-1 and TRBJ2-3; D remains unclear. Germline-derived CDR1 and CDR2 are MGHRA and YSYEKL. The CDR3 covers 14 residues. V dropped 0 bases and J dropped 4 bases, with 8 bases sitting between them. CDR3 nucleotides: TGCGCCAGCAGCCAAGATCCCCGGCCAGATACGCAGTATTTT. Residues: CASSQDPRPDTQYF.

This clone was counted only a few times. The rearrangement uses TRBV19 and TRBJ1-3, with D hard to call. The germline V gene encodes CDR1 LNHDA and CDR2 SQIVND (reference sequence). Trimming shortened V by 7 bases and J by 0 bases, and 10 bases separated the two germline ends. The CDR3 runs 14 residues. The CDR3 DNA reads TGTGCCAGTATCCGGACGAGCTCTGGAAACACCATATATTTT. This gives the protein CASIRTSSGNTIYF.

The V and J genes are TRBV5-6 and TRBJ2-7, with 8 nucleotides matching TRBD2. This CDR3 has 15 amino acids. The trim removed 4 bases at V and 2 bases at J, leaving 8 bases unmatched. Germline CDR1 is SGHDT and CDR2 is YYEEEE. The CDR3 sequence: CASSPPSGPTYEQYF. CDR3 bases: TGTGCCAGCAGCCCCCCTAGCGGGCCGACCTACGAGCAGTACTTC.

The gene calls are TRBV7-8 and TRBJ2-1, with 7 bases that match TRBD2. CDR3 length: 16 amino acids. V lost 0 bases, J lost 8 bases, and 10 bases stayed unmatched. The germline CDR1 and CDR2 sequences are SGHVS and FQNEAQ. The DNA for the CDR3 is TGTGCCAGCAGCTTAGCGGAGCTAGCGGCACGGCATGAGCAGTTCTTC. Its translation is CASSLAELAARHEQFF. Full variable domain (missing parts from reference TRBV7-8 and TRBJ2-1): GAGVSQSPRYKVAKRGQDVALRCDPISGHVSLFWYQQALGQGPEFLTYFQNEAQLDKSGLPSDRFFAERPEGSVSTLKIQRTQQEDSAVYLCASSLAELAARHEQFFGPGTRLTVL.

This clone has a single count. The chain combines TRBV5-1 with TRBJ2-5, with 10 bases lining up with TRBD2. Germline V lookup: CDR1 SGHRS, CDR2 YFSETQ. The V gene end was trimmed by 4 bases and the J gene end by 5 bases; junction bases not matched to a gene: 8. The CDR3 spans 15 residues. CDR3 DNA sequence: TGCGCCAGCAGCCCGGAAAGCGGGAGGGGTGAGACCCAGTACTTC. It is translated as CASSPESGRGETQYF.

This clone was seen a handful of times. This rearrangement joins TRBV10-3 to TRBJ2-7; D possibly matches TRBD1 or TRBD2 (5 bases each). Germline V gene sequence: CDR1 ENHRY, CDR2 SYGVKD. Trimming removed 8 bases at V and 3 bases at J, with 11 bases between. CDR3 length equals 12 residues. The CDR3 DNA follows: TGTGCCATCGGGGACGGAAACTACGAGCAGTACTTC. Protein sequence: CAIGDGNYEQYF.

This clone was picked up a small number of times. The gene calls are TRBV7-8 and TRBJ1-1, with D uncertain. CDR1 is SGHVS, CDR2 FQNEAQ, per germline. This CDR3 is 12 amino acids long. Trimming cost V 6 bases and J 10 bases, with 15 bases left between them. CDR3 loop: CASSTSRERAFF. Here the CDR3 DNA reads TGTGCCAGCAGTACATCGAGGGAGAGAGCTTTCTTT.

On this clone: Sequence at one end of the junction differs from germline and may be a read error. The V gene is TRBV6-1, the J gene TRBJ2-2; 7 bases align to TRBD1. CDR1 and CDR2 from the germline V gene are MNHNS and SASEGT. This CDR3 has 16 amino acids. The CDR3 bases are TGTGCCATCAGTGGTTATGGGACAGCTGACACCGGGGAGCTGTTTTTT. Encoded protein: CAISGYGTADTGELFF.

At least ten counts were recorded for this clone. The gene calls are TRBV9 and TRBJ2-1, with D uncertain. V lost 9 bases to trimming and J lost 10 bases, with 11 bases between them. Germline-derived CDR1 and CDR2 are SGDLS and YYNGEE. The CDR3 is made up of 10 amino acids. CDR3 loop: CATYISEQFF. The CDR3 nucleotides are TGTGCCACCTATATTTCAGAGCAGTTCTTC.

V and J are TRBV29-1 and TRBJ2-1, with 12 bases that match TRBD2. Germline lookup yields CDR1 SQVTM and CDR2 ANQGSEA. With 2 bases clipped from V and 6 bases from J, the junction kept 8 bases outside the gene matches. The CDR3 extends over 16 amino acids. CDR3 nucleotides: TGCAGCGTTGAATCGCTAGCGGGGGGGCCGATCAATGAGCAGTTCTTC. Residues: CSVESLAGGPINEQFF.

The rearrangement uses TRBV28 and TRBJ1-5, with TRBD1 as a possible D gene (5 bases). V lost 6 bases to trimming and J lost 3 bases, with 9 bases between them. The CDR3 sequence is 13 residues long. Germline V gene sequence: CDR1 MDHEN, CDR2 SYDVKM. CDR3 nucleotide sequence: TGTGCCAGCAGGACAGCCATCAATCAGCCCCAGCATTTT. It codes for CASRTAINQPQHF.

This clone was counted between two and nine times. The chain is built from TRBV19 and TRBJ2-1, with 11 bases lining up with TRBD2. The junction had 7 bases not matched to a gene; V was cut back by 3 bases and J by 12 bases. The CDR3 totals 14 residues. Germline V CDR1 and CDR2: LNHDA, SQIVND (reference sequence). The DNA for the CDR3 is TGTGCCAGTAGTATCGGGACTAGCGGAGTCGCGCAGTTCTTC. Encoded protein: CASSIGTSGVAQFF.

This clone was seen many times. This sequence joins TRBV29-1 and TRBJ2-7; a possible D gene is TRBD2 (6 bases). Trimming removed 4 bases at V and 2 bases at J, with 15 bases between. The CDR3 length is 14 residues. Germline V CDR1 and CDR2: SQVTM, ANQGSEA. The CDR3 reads CSVVSGVETYEQYF. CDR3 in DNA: TGCAGCGTTGTATCGGGGGTAGAAACCTACGAGCAGTACTTC.

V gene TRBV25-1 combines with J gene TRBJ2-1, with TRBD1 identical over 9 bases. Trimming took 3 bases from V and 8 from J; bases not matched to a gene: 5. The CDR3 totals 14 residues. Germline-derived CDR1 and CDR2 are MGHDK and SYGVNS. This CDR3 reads CASSEGQGWDEQFF. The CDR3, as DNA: TGTGCCAGCAGTGAGGGACAGGGATGGGATGAGCAGTTCTTC.

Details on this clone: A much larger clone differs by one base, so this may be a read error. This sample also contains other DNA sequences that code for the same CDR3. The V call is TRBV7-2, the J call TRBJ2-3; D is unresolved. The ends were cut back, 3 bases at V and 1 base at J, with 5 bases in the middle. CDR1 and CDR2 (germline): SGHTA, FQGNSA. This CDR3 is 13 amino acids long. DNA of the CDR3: TGTGCCAGCAGCTTCCGGGGCACAGATACGCAGTATTTT. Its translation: CASSFRGTDTQYF.